What follows are 20 T cell receptor beta chains derived from one specimen sequenced in a study of blood T cell repertoires in COVID-19. Assay: immunoSEQ multiplex PCR; the TCRdb copy retains only in-frame clones and omits some. The sample records about 140,000 clones, approximately 84% being singletons. The sequenced sample was PBMCs or T cells enriched from blood (not recorded which). These receptors came from a woman in her 50s with acute COVID-19.

This chain joins TRBV5-8 and TRBJ2-3, with 11 bases lining up with TRBD2. This CDR3 has 15 amino acids. Germline V CDR1 and CDR2: SGHTS, YDEGEE. V shed 4 bases and J 3 bases; nucleotides not matched to a gene: 4. The CDR3 protein is CASSLLAGGTDTQYF. CDR3 coding DNA: TGTGCCAGCAGCCTCCTAGCGGGAGGTACAGATACGCAGTATTTT. Supplemented by reference TRBV5-8 and TRBJ2-3, the full variable domain reads EAGVTQSPTHLIKTRGQQATLRCSPISGHTSVYWYQQALGLGLQFLLWYDEGEERNRGNFPPRFSGRQFPNYSSELNVNALELEDSALYLCASSLLAGGTDTQYFGPGTRLTVL.

CDR3 sequence reads: CASSLNPQTHTQYF. The CDR3 bases are TGTGCCAGCAGTTTAAATCCACAGACCCATACGCAGTATTTT. V usage is TRBV27 and J usage is TRBJ2-3; D unresolved. This CDR3 has 14 residues. CDR1 MNHEY and CDR2 SMNVEV come from the germline V gene (reference sequence). Trimming removed 2 bases from V and 7 bases from J, with 13 bases in between.

The V call is TRBV28, the J call TRBJ2-7, with 10 bases fitting TRBD1. Trimming removed 5 bases from V and 1 base from J; junction bases left unmatched: 8. CDR3 length equals 16 residues. Looked up from germline, CDR1 is MDHEN and CDR2 is SYDVKM. This chain's CDR3 is CASSQTPGQGSYEQYF. CDR3 coding DNA: TGTGCCAGCAGTCAGACTCCGGGACAGGGGTCCTACGAGCAGTACTTC.

This chain joins TRBV19 and TRBJ2-7, with 7 bases lining up with TRBD1. This CDR3 is built from 15 residues. Looked up from germline, CDR1 is LNHDA and CDR2 is SQIVND (reference sequence). Germline trimming cut 6 bases from V and 4 bases from J; bases unmatched to any gene: 12. DNA for the CDR3: TGTGCCAGTAGCGATCCCGCGACAGGGCAGTACGAGCAGTACTTC. Translation: CASSDPATGQYEQYF.

Note on this clone: The junction and the germline gene differ at one end; a read error may be behind it. The chain combines TRBV7-2 with TRBJ2-3; a weak D match, TRBD2 (6 bases). The CDR3 runs to 16 residues. The V gene's germline CDR1 is SGHTA and CDR2 FQGNSA. The CDR3 protein is CASSFRRRGSTDTQYF. DNA of the CDR3: TGTGCCAGCAGCTTTCGAAGACGGGGGAGCACAGATACGCAATATTTT.

The CDR3 region has the DNA TGTGCCAGTAGTATCCTGCCCTTCAGCAATGAGCAGTTCTTC. This translates into CASSILPFSNEQFF. The chain combines TRBV19 with TRBJ2-1, with D hard to call. CDR1 and CDR2 from the germline V gene are LNHDA and SQIVND (reference sequence). This CDR3 has 14 residues. Deletions cut 3 bases from V and 6 bases from J, with 12 bases between. The full variable domain, its missing parts supplied by reference TRBV19 and TRBJ2-1, is DGGITQSPKYLFRKEGQNVTLSCEQNLNHDAMYWYRQDPGQGLRLIYYSQIVNDFQKGDIAEGYSVSREKKESFPLTVTSAQKNPTAFYLCASSILPFSNEQFFGPGTRLTVL.

The chain joins TRBV14 to TRBJ2-1, with 8 bases matching TRBD1. The V gene end was trimmed by 1 base and the J gene end by 9 bases; junction bases not matched to a gene: 2. The germline gives CDR1 SGHDN, CDR2 FVKESK. The CDR3 has 13 residues. CDR3 residues: CASSQAGGGEQFF. The CDR3, as DNA: TGTGCCAGCAGCCAAGCAGGGGGCGGTGAGCAGTTCTTC.

This rearrangement joins TRBV7-2 to TRBJ2-5, with 11 bases that match TRBD2. CDR1 is SGHTA and CDR2 is FQGNSA in the germline V gene. The CDR3 is 15 amino acids. J lost 5 bases, V lost 5 bases, and 7 bases had no gene match. CDR3 DNA: TGTGCCAGCAGCCATCTAGCGGGAGGTGGTGAGACCCAGTACTTC. Its protein product is CASSHLAGGGETQYF.

The rearrangement joins TRBV24-1 to TRBJ2-7; 8 bases are shared with TRBD1. The CDR3 is 14 residues long. Trimming removed 8 bases from V and 6 bases from J; junction bases left unmatched: 11. From germline, CDR1 is KGHDR and CDR2 SFDVKD. The CDR3 DNA sequence: TGTGCCACCATCCCCTCGGACAGGGTGCCCGAGCAGTACTTC. Amino acids: CATIPSDRVPEQYF.

V and J are TRBV4-2 and TRBJ2-7; the match to TRBD1 covers 7 bases. CDR1 LGHNA and CDR2 YNFKEQ come from the germline V gene. The CDR3 length is 16 residues. Trimming took 0 bases from V and 3 from J; bases not matched to a gene: 8. The CDR3 DNA is TGTGCCAGCAGCCAAGAAGGAGACAGGGAATTCTACGAGCAGTACTTC. It translates to CASSQEGDREFYEQYF.

V is TRBV7-2 and J is TRBJ1-5, with a possible D match to TRBD1 (5 bases). Germline-derived CDR1 and CDR2 are SGHTA and FQGNSA. The CDR3 runs to 15 residues. Trimming took 4 bases from V and 0 from J, leaving 10 bases between them. The CDR3: CASSWGGLSNQPQHF. CDR3 bases: TGTGCCAGCAGCTGGGGGGGACTTAGCAATCAGCCCCAGCATTTT.

The rearrangement joins TRBV5-1 to TRBJ2-3; 7 bases agree with TRBD2. Germline CDR1 is SGHRS and CDR2 is YFSETQ. The J segment lost 0 bases and the V segment lost 1 base, leaving 2 bases of the junction unmatched. The CDR3 runs 15 residues. The CDR3 protein is CASSLSGVSTDTQYF. CDR3 nucleotides: TGCGCCAGCAGCTTGAGCGGGGTTAGCACAGATACGCAGTATTTT. Full variable domain (rest looked up from reference TRBV5-1 and TRBJ2-3): KAGVTQTPRYLIKTRGQQVTLSCSPISGHRSVSWYQQTPGQGLQFLFEYFSETQRNKGNFPGRFSGRQFSNSRSEMNVSTLELGDSALYLCASSLSGVSTDTQYFGPGTRLTVL.

This chain links TRBV5-1 with TRBJ1-3, with 7 bases that match TRBD1. The junction had 2 bases not matched to a gene; V was cut back by 2 bases and J by 0 bases. The CDR3 loop spans 15 amino acids. CDR1 is SGHRS and CDR2 is YFSETQ in the germline V gene. CDR3 nucleotide sequence: TGCGCCAGCAGCTTTACAGGGGACTCTGGAAACACCATATATTTT. This translates into CASSFTGDSGNTIYF.

This clone has just one count. The chain links TRBV5-8 to TRBJ2-3; TRBD2 aligns across 7 bases. Germline V gene lookup returns CDR1 SGHTS and CDR2 YDEGEE. The CDR3 length is 13 residues. CDR3 DNA sequence: TGTGCTATAGGGCAGCGGGACACAGATACGCAGTATTTT. Its protein product is CAIGQRDTDTQYF.

The CDR3 reads CASSIDWPRGRQHF. CDR3 sequence (DNA): TGTGCCAGCAGCATTGATTGGCCAAGGGGCCGCCAGCATTTT. The rearrangement uses TRBV21-1 and TRBJ1-5; the DNA was not compared with TRBD1, the D call given in the table. TRBV21-1 is listed as a pseudogene. The CDR3 covers 14 residues.

This clone was recorded at least ten times. The J gene is TRBJ1-1, the V gene TRBV19; 7 positions agree with TRBD1. CDR1 and CDR2 from the germline V gene are LNHDA and SQIVND (reference sequence). This CDR3 comprises 16 residues. V lost 6 bases to trimming and J lost 4 bases; unmatched junction nucleotides: 14. CDR3 protein: CASSIRTGEITTEAFF. For the CDR3, the DNA is TGTGCCAGTAGCATAAGAACAGGGGAGATCACCACTGAAGCTTTCTTT.

This chain joins TRBV5-5 and TRBJ1-2; 7 bases agree with TRBD1. Germline CDR1 and CDR2: SGHKS and YYEKEE (reference sequence). This CDR3 spans 15 amino acids. V was pared by 1 base and J by 2 bases, with 5 bases of the junction left unmatched. The CDR3 sequence is CASSLTSDRNYGYTF. In DNA form, the CDR3 reads TGTGCCAGCAGCTTGACCTCGGACAGGAACTATGGCTACACCTTC. Supplemented by reference TRBV5-5 and TRBJ1-2, the full variable domain reads DAGVTQSPTHLIKTRGQQVTLRCSPISGHKSVSWYQQVLGQGPQFIFQYYEKEERGRGNFPDRFSARQFPNYSSELNVNALLLGDSALYLCASSLTSDRNYGYTFGSGTRLTVV.

The table lists this clone with a few counts. This chain connects TRBV3-1 (or the pseudogene TRBV3-2) to TRBJ2-7; 8 bases line up with TRBD2. The V gene's germline CDR1 is LGHDT and CDR2 YNNKEL (reference sequence). CDR3 length: 13 residues. The V and J ends lost 4 bases and 6 bases, in that order; junction bases with no gene match: 5. CDR3: CASSRTAGVEQYF. The CDR3 nucleotides read TGTGCCAGCAGCCGAACAGCGGGAGTCGAGCAGTACTTC.

V gene TRBV11-2 combines with J gene TRBJ2-7, with 11 bases that match TRBD1. Germline lookup yields CDR1 SGHAT and CDR2 FQNNGV. The CDR3 loop spans 16 amino acids. The ends lost 1 base at V and 3 bases at J; junction bases unmatched: 5. The CDR3 DNA reads TGTGCCAGCAGCTTAGTTCCGGGACAGGGGGTCTACGAGCAGTACTTC. Its translation is CASSLVPGQGVYEQYF.

This clone was picked up a small number of times. The V gene is TRBV2, the J gene TRBJ1-2, with D possibly TRBD1 on 6 matching bases. Looked up from germline, CDR1 is SNHLY and CDR2 is FYNNEI. V was trimmed by 5 bases and J by 6 bases, leaving 16 bases between them. The CDR3 spans 14 residues. The CDR3 bases are TGTGCCAGCAGTTACAGGGTAATGGTCGATGGCTACACCTTC. Encoded protein: CASSYRVMVDGYTF.